This record covers a single TCR beta chain. Its antigen is unidentified. With 6 bases removed from V and 2 bases from J, the gap between germline ends came to 11 bases. Looked up from germline, CDR1 is SGHDN and CDR2 is FVKESK. The CDR3 loop spans 13 amino acids. Unique molecular identifiers were incorporated when the TCRbeta library was constructed. One entry per CDR3 protein, called by TCRdb with MiXCR from the PCR reads. The sample yields fewer than 550,000 distinct CDR3 sequences, roughly 10% seen once. The data derive from a study of T-cell reconstitution after alpha-beta-depleted transplantation in children. Notes on the study in general: Counts and diversity of T cells one year after transplant came mostly from newly produced T cells. In some patients, recipient T cells and intrathymic progenitors surviving conditioning explained high day-60 diversity. Several hundred graft clones that had expanded were reportedly the source of alpha-beta T cells about two months after transplant.

The J gene is TRBJ2-7, the V gene TRBV14, with D maybe TRBD2 (5 bases). The TCR was taken from a female patient aged 2-9 years who had a stem cell transplant for aplastic anemia, so the T cells may come from the graft donor. Sequences were derived from PBMCs, mostly from graft donor cells, sampled 180 days after TCRalphabeta/CD19-depleted stem cell transplant. The CDR3 region has the DNA TGTGCCAGCAGTCCCGGGAAAGCCTACGAGCAGTACTTC. It is translated as CASSPGKAYEQYF.